Listed below are T cell receptor beta chains from one sample, sequenced in a study of breast tumors, draining lymph nodes, adjacent tissues. TCRdb independently ran MiXCR on the multiplex PCR reads; one entry per CDR3 protein. The sample includes more than 20,000 distinct CDR3 sequences, 60% to 75% of them seen just once. The sequenced sample consisted of tumor-adjacent breast tissue. The receptors originated from a female donor with breast cancer. Some clones in this sample may be carry-over from other donors' samples. CDR3s include the opening cysteine and the closing phenylalanine or tryptophan. Fields, in order: D gene, J gene, clone size, V gene, CDR3 DNA, CDR3 protein. D genes are given only for firm matches. Clone size is shown for a subset of rows, as once, few, many or a class of expanded clone.

D gene: NA
J gene: TRBJ1-6
clone size: NA
V gene: TRBV11-2
CDR3 DNA: TGTGCCAGCAGCCCTTTCTCCTATAATTCACCCCTCCACTTT
CDR3 protein: CASSPFSYNSPLHF

D gene: TRBD2
J gene: TRBJ2-1
clone size: NA
V gene: TRBV20-1
CDR3 DNA: TGCAGTGCTAGTAACCTAGCGGGAGATGAGCAGTTCTTC
CDR3 protein: CSASNLAGDEQFF

D gene: NA
J gene: TRBJ1-2
clone size: NA
V gene: TRBV28
CDR3 DNA: TGTGCCAGCAGAACGCGGATCGCAGGGTTGGACTATGGCTACACCTTC
CDR3 protein: CASRTRIAGLDYGYTF

D gene: NA
J gene: TRBJ2-1
clone size: NA
V gene: TRBV11-3
CDR3 DNA: TGTGCCAGCAGCTTTCAGGGAATGTACAATGAGCAGTTCTTC
CDR3 protein: CASSFQGMYNEQFF

D gene: NA
J gene: TRBJ2-2
clone size: NA
V gene: TRBV5-4
CDR3 DNA: TGTGCCAGCAGCTTGGTAGCCGGGACCGGGGAGCTGTTTTTT
CDR3 protein: CASSLVAGTGELFF

D gene: TRBD2
J gene: TRBJ2-2
clone size: NA
V gene: TRBV12-3/TRBV12-4
CDR3 DNA: TGTGCCAGCAGCCTTAGCGGGAGGGCCGCCGGGGAGCTGTTTTTT
CDR3 protein: CASSLSGRAAGELFF

D gene: TRBD1
J gene: TRBJ2-3
clone size: NA
V gene: TRBV11-2
CDR3 DNA: TGTGCCAGCAGCCGGCCGACAGGGGCGGGCACAGATACGCAGTATTTT
CDR3 protein: CASSRPTGAGTDTQYF

D gene: TRBD2
J gene: TRBJ2-5
clone size: NA
V gene: TRBV9
CDR3 DNA: TGTGCCAGCAGCCTTAGCGGGCCACAAGAGACCCAGTACTTC
CDR3 protein: CASSLSGPQETQYF

D gene: TRBD1
J gene: TRBJ2-4
clone size: NA
V gene: TRBV7-2
CDR3 DNA: TGTGCCAGCAGCTGGGGGGGACAGGGGGGTCCTCAGTACTTC
CDR3 protein: CASSWGGQGGPQYF

D gene: NA
J gene: TRBJ2-2
clone size: NA
V gene: TRBV5-1
CDR3 DNA: TGCGCCAGCAGCTTGAACGAGGCTAAAGGGGGTACCGGGGAGCTGTTTTTT
CDR3 protein: CASSLNEAKGGTGELFF

D gene: NA
J gene: TRBJ1-2
clone size: medium-sized
V gene: TRBV5-8
CDR3 DNA: TGTGCCAGCAGCTTGGCCGTGGCAAATAACTATGGCTACACCTTC
CDR3 protein: CASSLAVANNYGYTF

D gene: NA
J gene: TRBJ2-7
clone size: NA
V gene: TRBV20-1
CDR3 DNA: TGCAGTGCTAGGGGGCTCTCCTACGAGCAGTACTTC
CDR3 protein: CSARGLSYEQYF

D gene: TRBD1
J gene: TRBJ1-2
clone size: NA
V gene: TRBV28
CDR3 DNA: TGTGCCAGCAGCCCGTCCGGGACAGGGGGACGTGGCTACACCTTC
CDR3 protein: CASSPSGTGGRGYTF

D gene: TRBD1
J gene: TRBJ1-2
clone size: NA
V gene: TRBV9
CDR3 DNA: TGTGCCAGCAGCTCACCGGGACAGGGGAACTATGGCTACACCTTC
CDR3 protein: CASSSPGQGNYGYTF

D gene: NA
J gene: TRBJ2-5
clone size: NA
V gene: TRBV12-3/TRBV12-4
CDR3 DNA: TGTGCCAGCAGTTCGCCGGGACCCTCAGAGACCCAGTACTTC
CDR3 protein: CASSSPGPSETQYF

D gene: NA
J gene: TRBJ2-7
clone size: many
V gene: TRBV28
CDR3 DNA: TGTGCCAGCAGTCCGCCTAGCTACCGTAGCGAGCAGTACTTC
CDR3 protein: CASSPPSYRSEQYF

D gene: NA
J gene: TRBJ2-1
clone size: medium-sized
V gene: TRBV6-1
CDR3 DNA: TGTGCCAGCAGTGACAACGGGTACAATGAGCAGTTCTTC
CDR3 protein: CASSDNGYNEQFF

D gene: NA
J gene: TRBJ2-7
clone size: NA
V gene: TRBV7-9
CDR3 DNA: TGTGCCAGCAGCCGACAAGACGAGCAGTACTTC
CDR3 protein: CASSRQDEQYF

D gene: NA
J gene: TRBJ2-7
clone size: NA
V gene: TRBV4-2
CDR3 DNA: TGTGCCAGCAGCCAAGAAGATAGGAGCGAGCAGTACTTC
CDR3 protein: CASSQEDRSEQYF

D gene: TRBD1
J gene: TRBJ2-3
clone size: few
V gene: TRBV20-1
CDR3 DNA: TGCAGTGCTAGCCACGGGACAGGATCTAGCACAGATACGCAGTATTTT
CDR3 protein: CSASHGTGSSTDTQYF

D gene: TRBD2
J gene: TRBJ2-3
clone size: few
V gene: TRBV19
CDR3 DNA: TGTGCCAGTAGTATAGCGGGAGGGGGCACAGATACGCAGTATTTT
CDR3 protein: CASSIAGGGTDTQYF

D gene: NA
J gene: TRBJ1-2
clone size: medium-sized
V gene: TRBV20-1
CDR3 DNA: TGCAGTGGTCCGAGGGGGACCCTGGGCTACACCTTC
CDR3 protein: CSGPRGTLGYTF

D gene: NA
J gene: TRBJ2-7
clone size: NA
V gene: TRBV7-9
CDR3 DNA: TGTGCCAGCAGCTTGGGGCAGACCTCCTACGAGCAGTACTTC
CDR3 protein: CASSLGQTSYEQYF

D gene: NA
J gene: TRBJ2-1
clone size: NA
V gene: TRBV7-9
CDR3 DNA: TGTGCCAGCAGCTTATCGTCGGGAGTCAGCAATGAGCAGTTCTTC
CDR3 protein: CASSLSSGVSNEQFF

D gene: NA
J gene: TRBJ2-1
clone size: few
V gene: TRBV2
CDR3 DNA: TGTGCCAGCAGTGAAGGATGGCCAGGGTCGAGTGAGCAGTTCTTC
CDR3 protein: CASSEGWPGSSEQFF

D gene: TRBD1
J gene: TRBJ2-2
clone size: NA
V gene: TRBV7-9
CDR3 DNA: TGTGCCACCCCTGGGACAGTCAGCACCGGGGAGCTGTTTTTT
CDR3 protein: CATPGTVSTGELFF

D gene: TRBD2
J gene: TRBJ2-1
clone size: NA
V gene: TRBV20-1
CDR3 DNA: TGCAGTGCGGGAAGCGGGAACTACAATGAGCAGTTCTTC
CDR3 protein: CSAGSGNYNEQFF

D gene: NA
J gene: TRBJ2-3
clone size: NA
V gene: TRBV7-9
CDR3 DNA: TGTGCCAGCAGCTTAACCGGGAATACGCAGTATTTT
CDR3 protein: CASSLTGNTQYF

D gene: TRBD1
J gene: TRBJ2-2
clone size: NA
V gene: TRBV12-5
CDR3 DNA: TGTGCTAGTGGTTTGGCCAGGGGGCGGACCGGGGAGCTGTTTTTT
CDR3 protein: CASGLARGRTGELFF

D gene: NA
J gene: TRBJ2-2
clone size: NA
V gene: TRBV24-1
CDR3 DNA: TGTGCCACCAGTATGAGAACCGGGGAGCTGTTTTTT
CDR3 protein: CATSMRTGELFF

D gene: TRBD1
J gene: TRBJ2-7
clone size: few
V gene: TRBV7-6
CDR3 DNA: TGTGCCAGCAGCCAGTACGGCGGGGGACAGGGTATCTACGAGCAGTACTTC
CDR3 protein: CASSQYGGGQGIYEQYF

D gene: TRBD2
J gene: TRBJ2-1
clone size: NA
V gene: TRBV9
CDR3 DNA: TGTGCCAGCAGCGAGGGACTAGCGGGAGCAGGGGGCTACAATGAGCAGTTCTTC
CDR3 protein: CASSEGLAGAGGYNEQFF

D gene: NA
J gene: TRBJ2-7
clone size: medium-sized
V gene: TRBV12-3/TRBV12-4
CDR3 DNA: TGTGCCAGCAGTTTACAGGGCCCCTACGAGCAGTACTTC
CDR3 protein: CASSLQGPYEQYF

D gene: NA
J gene: TRBJ2-3
clone size: NA
V gene: TRBV19
CDR3 DNA: TGTGCCAGTAGTATGGGTGGGACAAACACAGATACGCAGTATTTT
CDR3 protein: CASSMGGTNTDTQYF

D gene: NA
J gene: TRBJ1-6
clone size: NA
V gene: TRBV7-9
CDR3 DNA: TGTGCCAGCAGCTTATTTTCACAGAATAATTCACCCCTCCACTTT
CDR3 protein: CASSLFSQNNSPLHF

D gene: TRBD2
J gene: TRBJ2-5
clone size: NA
V gene: TRBV12-3/TRBV12-4
CDR3 DNA: TGTGCCAGCAGTTCCCTACCGGGACTAGCGGTGTACCAAGAGACCCAGTACTTC
CDR3 protein: CASSSLPGLAVYQETQYF

D gene: TRBD1
J gene: TRBJ2-7
clone size: NA
V gene: TRBV2
CDR3 DNA: TGTGCCAGCAGTGACGGGACAGCCAATATCTACGAGCAGTACTTC
CDR3 protein: CASSDGTANIYEQYF